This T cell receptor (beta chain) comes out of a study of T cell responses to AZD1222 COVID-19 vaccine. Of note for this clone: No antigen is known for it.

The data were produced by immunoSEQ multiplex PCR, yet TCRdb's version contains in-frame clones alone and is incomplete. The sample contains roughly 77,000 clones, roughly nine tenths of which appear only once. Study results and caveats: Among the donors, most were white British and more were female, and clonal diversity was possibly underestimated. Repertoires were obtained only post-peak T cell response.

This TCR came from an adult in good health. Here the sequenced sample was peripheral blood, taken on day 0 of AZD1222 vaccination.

The CDR3 here is CASSLARTGLNYGYTF. In DNA, the CDR3 is TGCGCCAGCAGCTTGGCCCGGACAGGACTGAACTATGGCTACACCTTC. The chain has TRBV5-1 and TRBJ1-2, with 7 bases fitting TRBD1. The germline CDR1 and CDR2 sequences are SGHRS and YFSETQ. The CDR3 loop spans 16 amino acids. V lost 0 bases to trimming and J lost 2 bases; unmatched junction nucleotides: 7.